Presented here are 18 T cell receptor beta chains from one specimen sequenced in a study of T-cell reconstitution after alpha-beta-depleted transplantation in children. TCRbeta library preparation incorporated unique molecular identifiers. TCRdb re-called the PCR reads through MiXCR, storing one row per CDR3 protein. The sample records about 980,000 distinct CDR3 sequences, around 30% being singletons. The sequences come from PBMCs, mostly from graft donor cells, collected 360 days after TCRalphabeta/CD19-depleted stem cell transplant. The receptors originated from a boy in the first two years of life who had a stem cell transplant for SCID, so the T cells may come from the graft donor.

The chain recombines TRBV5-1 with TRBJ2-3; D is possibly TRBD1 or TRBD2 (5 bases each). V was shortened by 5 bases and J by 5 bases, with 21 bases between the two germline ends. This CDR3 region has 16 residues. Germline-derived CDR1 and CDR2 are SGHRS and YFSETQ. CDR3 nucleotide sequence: TGCGCCAGCAGGTTGAGGGGCACGCGTGGTCAAGATACGCAGTATTTT. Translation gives CASRLRGTRGQDTQYF.

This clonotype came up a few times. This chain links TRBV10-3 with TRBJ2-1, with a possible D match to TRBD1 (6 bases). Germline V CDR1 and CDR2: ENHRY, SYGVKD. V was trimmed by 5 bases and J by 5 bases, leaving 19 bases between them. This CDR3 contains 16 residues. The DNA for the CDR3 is TGTGCCATCAGTAAGATCCGGGACACTGGAGACAATGAGCAGTTCTTC. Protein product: CAISKIRDTGDNEQFF.

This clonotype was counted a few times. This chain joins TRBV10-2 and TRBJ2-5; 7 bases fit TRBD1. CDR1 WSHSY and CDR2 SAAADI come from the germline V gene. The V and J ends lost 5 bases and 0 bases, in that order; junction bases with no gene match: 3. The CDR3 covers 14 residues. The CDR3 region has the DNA TGCGCCAGCAGTAGGGACAGCTACCAAGAGACCCAGTACTTC. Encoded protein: CASSRDSYQETQYF.

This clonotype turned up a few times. The CDR3 DNA sequence: TGTGCCAGCTCACCGGGAGGCCGAGGGGCCTATGGCTACACCTTC. Protein product: CASSPGGRGAYGYTF. The chain carries TRBV18 and TRBJ1-2; maybe TRBD1 (5 bases). The CDR3 loop spans 15 amino acids. Germline V gives CDR1 KGHSH, CDR2 LQKENI. Trimming shortened V by 3 bases and J by 4 bases, and 15 bases separated the two germline ends. The entire variable domain, with the rest obtained from reference TRBV18 and TRBJ1-2, is as follows: NAGVMQNPRHLVRRRGQEARLRCSPMKGHSHVYWYRQLPEEGLKFMVYLQKENIIDESGMPKERFSAEFPKEGPSILRIQQVVRGDSAAYFCASSPGGRGAYGYTFGSGTRLTVV.

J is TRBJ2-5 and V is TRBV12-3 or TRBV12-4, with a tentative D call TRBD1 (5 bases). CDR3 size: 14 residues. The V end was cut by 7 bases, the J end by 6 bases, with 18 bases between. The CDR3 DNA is TGTGCCAGCACCCGGCCGACAGTTTTGAAGACCCAGTACTTC. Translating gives CASTRPTVLKTQYF.

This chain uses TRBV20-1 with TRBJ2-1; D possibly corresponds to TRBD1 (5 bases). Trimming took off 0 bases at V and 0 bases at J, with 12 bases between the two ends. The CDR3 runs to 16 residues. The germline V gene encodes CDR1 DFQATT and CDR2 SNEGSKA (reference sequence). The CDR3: CSARDPDSASYNEQFF. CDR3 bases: TGCAGTGCTAGAGACCCCGACAGCGCCTCCTACAATGAGCAGTTCTTC.

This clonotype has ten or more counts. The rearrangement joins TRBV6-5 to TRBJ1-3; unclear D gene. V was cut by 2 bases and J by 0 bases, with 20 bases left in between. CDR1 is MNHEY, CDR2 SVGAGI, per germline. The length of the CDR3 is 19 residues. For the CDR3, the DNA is TGTGCCAGCAGTTACCATCCTCGAAGGCTGGAATACTCTGGAAACACCATATATTTT. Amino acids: CASSYHPRRLEYSGNTIYF.

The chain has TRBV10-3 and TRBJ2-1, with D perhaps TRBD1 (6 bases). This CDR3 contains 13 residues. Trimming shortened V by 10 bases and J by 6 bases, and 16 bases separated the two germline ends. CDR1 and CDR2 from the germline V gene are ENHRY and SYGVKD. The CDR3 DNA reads TGTGCCACCCGGGACACAGGGCGCAATGAGCAGTTCTTC. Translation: CATRDTGRNEQFF.

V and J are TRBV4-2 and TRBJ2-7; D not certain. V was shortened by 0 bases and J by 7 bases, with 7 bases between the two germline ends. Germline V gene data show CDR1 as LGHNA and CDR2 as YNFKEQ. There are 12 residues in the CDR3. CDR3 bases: TGTGCCAGCAGCCAAGATAACGGAGAGCAGTACTTC. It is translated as CASSQDNGEQYF.

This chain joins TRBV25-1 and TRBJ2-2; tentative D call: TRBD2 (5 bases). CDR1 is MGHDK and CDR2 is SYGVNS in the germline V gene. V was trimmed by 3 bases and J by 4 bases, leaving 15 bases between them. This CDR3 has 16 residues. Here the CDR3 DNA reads TGTGCCAGCAGTGAGCTGAGGGTCGAGGGCACCGGGGAGCTGTTTTTT. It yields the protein CASSELRVEGTGELFF.

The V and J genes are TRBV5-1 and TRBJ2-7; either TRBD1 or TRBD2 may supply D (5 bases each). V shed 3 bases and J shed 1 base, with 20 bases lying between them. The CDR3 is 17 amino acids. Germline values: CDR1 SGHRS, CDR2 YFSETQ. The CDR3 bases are TGCGCCAGCAGCTCCTCCGGGACCCCTGGACGATCCTACGAGCAGTACTTC. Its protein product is CASSSSGTPGRSYEQYF.

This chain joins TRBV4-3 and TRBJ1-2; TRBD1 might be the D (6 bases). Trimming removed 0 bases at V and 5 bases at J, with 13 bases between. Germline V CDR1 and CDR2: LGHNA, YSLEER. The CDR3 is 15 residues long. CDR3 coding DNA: TGCGCCAGCAGCCAAGATCTGCAGGGGAGGTATGGCTACACCTTC. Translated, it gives CASSQDLQGRYGYTF.

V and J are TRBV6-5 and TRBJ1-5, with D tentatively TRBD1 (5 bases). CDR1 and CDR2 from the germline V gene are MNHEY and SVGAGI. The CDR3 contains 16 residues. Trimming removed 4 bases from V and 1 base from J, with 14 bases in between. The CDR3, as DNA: TGTGCCAGCAGTTCTAAGAGGGGATGGAGCAATCAGCCCCAGCATTTT. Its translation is CASSSKRGWSNQPQHF.

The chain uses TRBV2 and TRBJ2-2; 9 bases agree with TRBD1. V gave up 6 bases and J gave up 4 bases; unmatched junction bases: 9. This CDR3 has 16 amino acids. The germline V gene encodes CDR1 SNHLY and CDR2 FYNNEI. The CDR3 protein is CASSADRGSGTGELFF. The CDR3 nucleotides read TGTGCCAGCAGCGCGGACAGGGGTTCGGGCACCGGGGAGCTGTTTTTT.

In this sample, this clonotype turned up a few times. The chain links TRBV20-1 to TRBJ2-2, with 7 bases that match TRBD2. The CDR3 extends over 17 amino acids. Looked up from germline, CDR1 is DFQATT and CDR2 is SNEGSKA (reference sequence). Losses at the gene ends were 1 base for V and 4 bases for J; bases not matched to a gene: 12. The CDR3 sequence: CSARGAGRLAGTGELFF. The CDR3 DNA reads TGCAGTGCTAGAGGAGCGGGAAGACTAGCCGGCACCGGGGAGCTGTTTTTT.

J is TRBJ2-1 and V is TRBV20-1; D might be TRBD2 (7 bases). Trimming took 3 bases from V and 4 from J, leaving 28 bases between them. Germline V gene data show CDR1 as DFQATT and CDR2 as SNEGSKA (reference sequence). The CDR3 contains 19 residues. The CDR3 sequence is CSASPPLEVLEGGYNEQFF. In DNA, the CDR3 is TGCAGTGCTAGCCCCCCCCTCGAGGTTCTAGAGGGGGGGTACAATGAGCAGTTCTTC.

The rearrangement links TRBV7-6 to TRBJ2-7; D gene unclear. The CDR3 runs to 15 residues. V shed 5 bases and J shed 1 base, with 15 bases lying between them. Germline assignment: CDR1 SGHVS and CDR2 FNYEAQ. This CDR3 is CASSPSASLSYEQYF. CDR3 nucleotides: TGTGCCAGCAGCCCTTCGGCCAGCTTATCCTACGAGCAGTACTTC.

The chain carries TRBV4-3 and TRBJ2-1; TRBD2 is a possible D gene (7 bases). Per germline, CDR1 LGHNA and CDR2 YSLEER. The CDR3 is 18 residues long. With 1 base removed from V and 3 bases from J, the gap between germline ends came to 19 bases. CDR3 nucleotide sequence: TGCGCCAGCAGCCAAGGAGCCTTCGGGGGGCCCGTCTACAATGAGCAGTTCTTC. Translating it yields CASSQGAFGGPVYNEQFF.